Following are 23 T cell receptor beta chains from one sample sequenced in a study of PD-1 blockade in classical Hodgkin lymphoma. Time point specified: newly diagnosed, previously untreated cHL patient sample. The authors enriched CD8+ T cells from thawed PBMCs via magnetic negative selection. The protocol was immunoSEQ multiplex PCR, while the TCRdb copy is restricted to in-frame clones and leaves out a portion. In the table there are about 10,000 clones, more than 90% of which are singletons. Specimen: CD8+ T cells from blood. All receptors come from a human donor with classical Hodgkin lymphoma.

Remarks on this clone: The sample carries other DNA sequences with the same CDR3. The CDR3 reads CASSSFGTGELFF. The CDR3 nucleotides are TGTGCCAGCAGCTCTTTCGGGACCGGGGAGCTGTTTTTT. V gene TRBV5-6 combines with J gene TRBJ2-2; D is undetermined. Germline V lookup: CDR1 SGHDT, CDR2 YYEEEE. V was clipped by 3 bases and J by 5 bases, with 8 bases between them. The CDR3 totals 13 residues.

The chain couples TRBV13 to TRBJ2-2; TRBD2 aligns across 9 bases. V lost 0 bases, J lost 4 bases, and 3 bases stayed unmatched. Germline V gene lookup returns CDR1 PRHDT and CDR2 FYEKMQ (reference sequence). The CDR3 has 16 amino acids. DNA for the CDR3: TGTGCCAGCAGCTTAGGCGCTAGCGGGGCCACCGGGGAGCTGTTTTTT. Its translation: CASSLGASGATGELFF.

The V call is TRBV7-9, the J call TRBJ1-1; 10 bases agree with TRBD1. V dropped 2 bases and J dropped 4; count of bases not matched to a gene: 10. In germline, CDR1 is SEHNR, CDR2 FQNEAQ (reference sequence). CDR3 length equals 17 residues. The chain's CDR3 is CASSLTILRQGATEAFF. The CDR3 DNA follows: TGTGCCAGCAGCTTAACAATCTTGAGACAGGGGGCCACTGAAGCTTTCTTT.

The chain joins TRBV5-8 to TRBJ1-2, with no clear D. From germline, CDR1 is SGHTS and CDR2 YDEGEE. CDR3 length: 15 amino acids. Deletions cut 6 bases from V and 5 bases from J, with 20 bases between. The chain's CDR3 is CASNPAWEIAYGYTF. CDR3 sequence (DNA): TGTGCCAGCAATCCAGCTTGGGAGATAGCGTATGGCTACACCTTC.

The rearrangement uses TRBV7-6 and TRBJ2-7; D is undetermined. This CDR3 contains 15 residues. The germline V gene has CDR1 SGHVS and CDR2 FNYEAQ. V shed 1 base and J shed 3 bases, with 13 bases lying between them. DNA of the CDR3: TGTGCCAGCAGCTTAGGACAACTTAGTGGCTACGAGCAGTACTTC. It specifies CASSLGQLSGYEQYF.

J is TRBJ2-1 and V is TRBV6-5; D ambiguous. This CDR3 contains 13 residues. Trimming shortened V by 5 bases and J by 14 bases, and 19 bases separated the two germline ends. Germline CDR1 and CDR2: MNHEY and SVGAGI. CDR3 protein: CASSPQMGHGEFF. CDR3 DNA sequence: TGTGCCAGCAGTCCACAAATGGGCCACGGAGAGTTCTTC.

This sequence joins TRBV25-1 and TRBJ2-1; D could derive from TRBD1 or TRBD2 (5 bases each). The CDR3 runs to 13 residues. Trimming shortened V by 4 bases and J by 8 bases, and 12 bases separated the two germline ends. Looked up from germline, CDR1 is MGHDK and CDR2 is SYGVNS. CDR3 coding DNA: TGTGCCAGCAGTGCCTACCGGGGCGATGAGCAGTTCTTC. Translation gives CASSAYRGDEQFF.

The chain is built from TRBV7-6 and TRBJ2-3; D gene ambiguous. The CDR3 totals 12 residues. V was pared by 0 bases and J by 5 bases, with 3 bases between. Germline values: CDR1 SGHVS, CDR2 FNYEAQ. The CDR3 DNA reads as TGTGCCAGCAGCTTAGCGAAAGATACGCAGTATTTT. The encoded protein is CASSLAKDTQYF. The variable domain in full, completed from reference TRBV7-6 and TRBJ2-3, reads GAGVSQSPRYKVTKRGQDVALRCDPISGHVSLYWYRQALGQGPEFLTYFNYEAQQDKSGLPNDRFSAERPEGSISTLTIQRTEQRDSAMYRCASSLAKDTQYFGPGTRLTVL.

This clone was counted once. The CDR3 here is CASSPGTGSYTEAFF. The CDR3 DNA reads TGTGCCAGCAGTCCTGGAACGGGCAGCTACACTGAAGCTTTCTTT. The chain links TRBV27 to TRBJ1-1; unclear D gene. The CDR3 has 15 residues. The germline V gene encodes CDR1 MNHEY and CDR2 SMNVEV (reference sequence). V was pared by 5 bases and J by 3 bases, with 16 bases between.

V is TRBV6-1 and J is TRBJ2-1; 10 positions agree with TRBD2. The CDR3 has 15 residues. CDR1 and CDR2 (germline): MNHNS, SASEGT. The trim removed 7 bases at V and 3 bases at J, leaving 6 bases unmatched. The CDR3 is CASTPWTSGYNEQFF. CDR3 DNA sequence: TGTGCCAGCACCCCGTGGACTAGCGGCTACAATGAGCAGTTCTTC.

The chain carries TRBV5-8 and TRBJ1-2; the D is unclear. CDR3 length: 12 residues. V lost 5 bases to trimming and J lost 3 bases, with 8 bases between them. Per germline, CDR1 SGHTS and CDR2 YDEGEE. For the CDR3, the DNA is TGTGCCAGCAGTGACGGTTACTATGGCTACACCTTC. Its protein product is CASSDGYYGYTF.

The chain recombines TRBV6-4 with TRBJ2-1; 9 bases map to TRBD1. The CDR3 spans 14 residues. V lost 3 bases to trimming and J lost 10 bases; unmatched junction nucleotides: 7. Germline CDR1 is MRHNA and CDR2 is SNTAGT. The CDR3 protein is CASSETGGVGEQFF. The CDR3 DNA follows: TGTGCCAGCAGTGAGACAGGGGGTGTCGGGGAGCAGTTCTTC.

The rearrangement joins TRBV27 to TRBJ2-1; TRBD2 matches at 14 bases. The germline V gene has CDR1 MNHEY and CDR2 SMNVEV (reference sequence). CDR3 size: 15 residues. V was clipped by 5 bases and J by 6 bases; unmatched bases: 3. This chain's CDR3 is CASSAGTSGGNEQFF. In DNA, the CDR3 is TGTGCCAGCAGTGCCGGGACTAGCGGGGGCAATGAGCAGTTCTTC.

This chain uses TRBV19 with TRBJ2-2; 13 positions agree with TRBD2. From germline, CDR1 is LNHDA and CDR2 SQIVND (reference sequence). The CDR3 length is 22 residues. With 3 bases clipped from V and 4 bases from J, the junction kept 20 bases outside the gene matches. The CDR3 sequence: CASSITGDRGGLAGVFTGELFF. The CDR3 DNA sequence: TGTGCCAGTAGTATCACTGGGGACAGGGGAGGACTAGCGGGAGTATTCACCGGGGAGCTGTTTTTT.

The chain combines TRBV5-1 with TRBJ2-3, with D tentatively TRBD2 (6 bases). V lost 2 bases and J lost 0, with 16 bases in between. The CDR3 has 17 amino acids. Germline values: CDR1 SGHRS, CDR2 YFSETQ. The CDR3 nucleotides read TGCGCCAGCAGCTTATACTCGGGACTCACTAGCACAGATACGCAGTATTTT. It translates to CASSLYSGLTSTDTQYF.

The gene calls are TRBV28 and TRBJ2-1; unclear D gene. The CDR3 loop spans 16 amino acids. V shed 2 bases and J shed 2 bases, with 13 bases lying between them. Germline CDR1 MDHEN, CDR2 SYDVKM. The CDR3 sequence: CASSLGFSLTYNEQFF. The CDR3 DNA reads as TGTGCCAGCAGTTTAGGATTCAGCCTTACCTACAATGAGCAGTTCTTC. Supplemented by reference TRBV28 and TRBJ2-1, the full variable domain reads DVKVTQSSRYLVKRTGEKVFLECVQDMDHENMFWYRQDPGLGLRLIYFSYDVKMKEKGDIPEGYSVSREKKERFSLILESASTNQTSMYLCASSLGFSLTYNEQFFGPGTRLTVL.

This clone came up once. This sequence joins TRBV5-4 and TRBJ2-7; 11 bases match TRBD1. With 2 bases clipped from V and 2 bases from J, the junction kept 3 bases outside the gene matches. CDR1 is SGHNT, CDR2 YYREEE, per germline (reference sequence). The CDR3 is made up of 15 amino acids. CDR3 loop: CASSLGTGGPYEQYF. In DNA form, the CDR3 reads TGTGCCAGCAGCTTAGGGACAGGGGGGCCCTACGAGCAGTACTTC.

V usage is TRBV10-3 and J usage is TRBJ2-7, with 10 nucleotides matching TRBD1. V lost 2 bases, J lost 4 bases, and 11 bases stayed unmatched. This CDR3 is 17 amino acids long. Germline loops: CDR1 ENHRY, CDR2 SYGVKD. The CDR3 DNA reads TGTGCCATCAGTGAGCCTCTGGACAGGGGGGGAGGATACGAGCAGTACTTC. Its translation is CAISEPLDRGGGYEQYF.

The rearrangement links TRBV7-3 to TRBJ2-3, with 13 bases matching TRBD2. This CDR3 contains 17 residues. The V segment lost 5 bases and the J segment 6 bases; nucleotides outside the gene matches: 11. The germline gives CDR1 SGHTA, CDR2 FQGTGA. The CDR3 loop is CASSPSTSGGAGDTQYF. For the CDR3, the DNA is TGTGCCAGCAGCCCGAGCACTAGCGGGGGGGCAGGGGATACGCAGTATTTT.

This clone was detected once. The chain uses TRBV4-1 and TRBJ1-2; D is uncertain. V was trimmed by 0 bases and J by 4 bases, leaving 18 bases between them. CDR3 length: 17 amino acids. Germline CDR1 is MGHRA and CDR2 is YSYEKL. The CDR3 is CASSQDSWTHSGYGYTF. The DNA of the CDR3 is TGCGCCAGCAGCCAAGATAGTTGGACCCACAGTGGCTATGGCTACACCTTC.

This chain links TRBV14 with TRBJ1-6, with a possible D match to TRBD1 (6 bases). The CDR3 covers 15 residues. Trimming took 5 bases from V and 10 from J, leaving 18 bases between them. The germline V gene encodes CDR1 SGHDN and CDR2 FVKESK. Here the CDR3 DNA reads TGTGCCAGCAGCTCCCACGGGACACCGACCTCACCCCTCCACTTT. It encodes CASSSHGTPTSPLHF.

This rearrangement joins TRBV18 to TRBJ1-1, with D perhaps matching TRBD1 (5 bases). This CDR3 has 18 residues. The V gene lost 2 bases and the J gene lost 1 base, with 20 bases spanning the gap. CDR1 and CDR2 (germline): KGHSH, LQKENI. The CDR3 DNA reads TGTGCCAGCTCACCAAATTTAGTGGGGCTGAAAGGGAACACTGAAGCTTTCTTT. Protein sequence: CASSPNLVGLKGNTEAFF.

The CDR3 DNA follows: TGTGCCAGTACCGACGACAGGGTCCCAAGCGGGGAGCTGTTTTTT. Protein: CASTDDRVPSGELFF. The genes are TRBV19 and TRBJ2-2; TRBD1 matches 7 bases. This CDR3 spans 15 amino acids. V was clipped by 7 bases and J by 7 bases; unmatched bases: 12. Per germline, CDR1 LNHDA and CDR2 SQIVND (reference sequence).